Listed below are T cell receptor beta chains from one sample, sequenced in a study of blood T cells in healthy people across ages. TCRdb fed the 5' RACE reads into MiXCR, producing one record per CDR3 protein. The profile covers hundreds of thousands of distinct CDR3 sequences, with roughly two fifths appearing a single time and 25% to 30% taken by the ten largest. The sequenced sample was blood. The receptors were sampled from a man older than 75 in good health. Each CDR3 is given with its conserved first and last residue. The D gene is left open where the match is weak. Size is stated for part of the rows, as once, few or many counts, or as a class when the clone is expanded.

j_call v_call d_call clone_size cdr3_aa cdr3_nt
TRBJ2-5 TRBV2 TRBD2 - CASSGGTSGSIRETQYF TGTGCCAGCAGTGGGGGGACTAGCGGGAGCATTAGGGAGACCCAGTACTTC
TRBJ2-3 TRBV6-1 - - CASSGLTQGSADTQYF TGTGCCAGCAGTGGACTAACCCAGGGTAGCGCAGATACGCAGTATTTT
TRBJ1-2 TRBV7-9 - - CASSWAGNGYTF TGTGCCAGCAGCTGGGCCGGGAATGGCTACACCTTC
TRBJ2-5 TRBV10-3 - - CAIRGTKVGTGEYGQYF TGTGCCATCAGGGGGACTAAGGTGGGGACAGGTGAATACGGGCAGTACTTC
TRBJ2-1 TRBV5-1 TRBD1 - CASSLTTGGGYNEQFF TGCGCCAGCAGCTTGACGACAGGGGGGGGGTACAATGAGCAGTTCTTC
TRBJ1-2 TRBV7-2 - - CASSLSGGGANYGYTF TGTGCCAGCAGCTTATCGGGCGGGGGAGCTAACTATGGCTACACCTTC
TRBJ2-3 TRBV24-1 TRBD1 - CATKGQGRTDTQYF TGTGCCACCAAAGGACAGGGGCGCACAGATACGCAGTATTTT
TRBJ1-1 TRBV27 - - CASSLMGAYTEAFF TGTGCCAGCAGTTTAATGGGGGCGTACACTGAAGCTTTCTTT
TRBJ2-1 TRBV10-3 - - CAISEGAYSYNEQFF TGTGCCATCAGTGAAGGCGCGTACTCCTACAATGAGCAGTTCTTC
TRBJ2-4 TRBV28 - few CASKSPGREQYF TGTGCCAGCAAATCCCCGGGTAGGGAGCAGTACTTC
TRBJ1-2 TRBV4-3 - - CASSPQTANYGYTF TGCGCCAGCAGCCCTCAGACGGCTAACTATGGCTACACCTTC
TRBJ2-3 TRBV4-3 - few CASSQDHSSIRSYTQYF TGCGCCAGCAGCCAAGATCACTCTAGTATACGATCGTATACGCAGTATTTT
TRBJ2-2 TRBV20-1 - - CSARLARMGTGELFF TGCAGTGCTAGGTTGGCCCGGATGGGCACCGGGGAGCTGTTTTTT
TRBJ1-4 TRBV7-9 - once CASEGGTRDEKLFF TGTGCCAGTGAAGGGGGGACACGAGATGAAAAACTGTTTTTT
TRBJ1-4 TRBV9 - - CASSVDRRDNEELFF TGTGCCAGCAGCGTAGACCGGAGAGATAATGAAGAACTGTTTTTT
TRBJ2-1 TRBV20-1 TRBD2 once CSAPRGLAGGPNEQFF TGCAGTGCCCCAAGGGGTCTAGCGGGAGGGCCGAATGAGCAGTTCTTC
TRBJ2-5 TRBV5-1 TRBD1 few CATARQGGQETQYF TGCGCCACCGCCAGACAGGGGGGTCAAGAGACCCAGTACTTC
TRBJ2-1 TRBV7-8 TRBD2 - CASSPLTSIGNEQFF TGTGCCAGCAGCCCTTTGACTAGCATCGGTAATGAGCAGTTCTTC
TRBJ2-5 TRBV4-3 - - CASSQDRSAQGTQYF TGCGCCAGCAGCCAAGATCGGTCAGCTCAAGGGACCCAGTACTTC
TRBJ2-1 TRBV29-1 TRBD2 many CSVDASSGGAHNEQFF TGCAGCGTTGACGCTTCTAGCGGGGGGGCTCATAATGAGCAGTTCTTC
TRBJ2-7 TRBV27 TRBD1 once CASSIGQDSYEQYF TGTGCCAGCAGTATTGGACAGGATTCCTACGAGCAGTACTTC
TRBJ2-7 TRBV5-1 TRBD1 few CASSLGPGQGYEQYF TGCGCCAGCAGCTTGGGACCGGGACAGGGCTACGAGCAGTACTTC
TRBJ2-3 TRBV2 - few CASGTFSTDTQYF TGTGCCAGTGGGACTTTTAGCACAGATACGCAGTATTTT
TRBJ1-6 TRBV29-1 - many CSVKDDLNSPLHF TGCAGCGTCAAGGACGATTTGAATTCACCCCTCCACTTT
TRBJ1-6 TRBV11-2 - few CASSLLGQGYSPLHF TGTGCCAGCAGCTTGCTGGGGCAGGGTTACTCACCCCTCCACTTT